The clone carrying this T cell receptor (beta chain) was observed a single time. No antigen is known for it. The junction had 8 bases not matched to a gene; V was cut back by 6 bases and J by 2 bases. This CDR3 is built from 14 residues. The germline gives CDR1 DFQATT, CDR2 SNEGSKA (reference sequence). These data originate in a study of CD8 T cells in Susac syndrome. Across the study: Sequenced Susac syndrome patients included six with clinically active disease and roughly eight in remission.

RNA was extracted with the RNeasy kit, and a quantity of roughly 0.45 to 1 ug was reverse transcribed using random hexamers. MiXCR, run by TCRdb on the immunoSEQ multiplex PCR reads, gives a single entry per CDR3 protein. The sample comprises over 140,000 distinct CDR3 sequences, approximately 95% of which are singletons, and roughly 0.14% rests with the top ten. Findings of the study overall: That the number of individuals in its TCR sequencing and HLA analysis was relatively small was acknowledged by the study.

Negative isolation was used for CD8+ and CD4+ T cells, and FACS enrichment was applied to TEMRA cells. The chain carries TRBV20-1 and TRBJ2-3; 7 bases map to TRBD2. The receptor was derived from a human donor with Susac syndrome. The specimen was CD4+ T cells from PBMCs. The chain's CDR3 is CSAGGGSYTDTQYF. The CDR3 region has the DNA TGCAGTGCCGGCGGGGGTTCGTACACAGATACGCAGTATTTT.